Shown below are 27 T cell receptor beta chains from a single sample sequenced in a study of T cells in Graves' hyperthyroidism and ophthalmopathy. Amplification yielded TCR beta CDR3 regions, with RNA transcripts as the source. RT-PCR in the first round (using the HTBI primer set) targeted the TCR CDR3. TCRdb ran MiXCR on the multiplex PCR reads and lists one entry per CDR3 protein. The sample carries 640,000 or so distinct CDR3 sequences, 14% recorded once. The sequenced sample was blood. These receptors originate from a woman between 18 and 29 years old with Graves' ophthalmopathy.

This clonotype has at least ten counts. V is TRBV7-9 and J is TRBJ2-1; tentatively, D is TRBD2 (6 bases). The CDR3 loop spans 13 amino acids. CDR1 and CDR2 from the germline V gene are SEHNR and FQNEAQ (reference sequence). The V end was cut by 8 bases, the J end by 5 bases, with 13 bases between. CDR3 amino acids: CASGTSGDNEQFF. CDR3 sequence (DNA): TGTGCCAGCGGAACGTCGGGGGACAATGAGCAGTTCTTC.

This clonotype was counted at least ten times. J is TRBJ1-2 and V is TRBV2; 8 bases agree with TRBD1. Per germline, CDR1 SNHLY and CDR2 FYNNEI. Trimming removed 3 bases from V and 7 bases from J; junction bases left unmatched: 4. The CDR3 length is 13 residues. CDR3 sequence (DNA): TGTGCCAGCAGTGACAGGGGGCCAGGTGGCTACACCTTC. Protein: CASSDRGPGGYTF.

This clonotype appeared many times. The chain combines TRBV9 with TRBJ2-3; no reliable D call. This CDR3 is built from 14 residues. The germline gives CDR1 SGDLS, CDR2 YYNGEE. Trimming shortened V by 5 bases and J by 1 base, and 11 bases separated the two germline ends. CDR3 bases: TGTGCCAGCAGTTTATCCCAGGGCACAGATACGCAGTATTTT. Residues: CASSLSQGTDTQYF.

This clonotype was recorded many times. V and J are TRBV27 and TRBJ2-1; unclear D gene. CDR3 length: 14 amino acids. Trimming cost V 7 bases and J 7 bases, with 17 bases left between them. Germline V gene data show CDR1 as MNHEY and CDR2 as SMNVEV (reference sequence). The CDR3 loop reads CASTPLRQSNEQFF. The CDR3 DNA is TGTGCCAGCACCCCTCTGCGGCAGTCGAATGAGCAGTTCTTC.

This clonotype was seen many times. The chain uses TRBV5-6 and TRBJ2-2, with 10 positions matching TRBD1. The ends lost 2 bases at V and 0 bases at J; junction bases unmatched: 4. The germline gives CDR1 SGHDT, CDR2 YYEEEE. CDR3 length equals 17 residues. CDR3 protein: CASSLTTGGANTGELFF. DNA of the CDR3: TGTGCCAGCAGCTTAACGACAGGGGGCGCGAACACCGGGGAGCTGTTTTTT.

A word on this clonotype: A much larger clone differs from this one at a single base, so this may be a read error. The DNA of the CDR3 is TGTGCCGGCAGTTCCCAGGGGGCGCGAACCGGGGAGCTGTTTTTT. Translated, it gives CAGSSQGARTGELFF. The chain recombines TRBV12-3 or TRBV12-4 with TRBJ2-2; 8 bases match TRBD1. The CDR3 contains 15 residues.

This clonotype has at least ten counts. The V and J genes are TRBV28 and TRBJ2-6; D not certain. This CDR3 contains 17 residues. Germline V gene data show CDR1 as MDHEN and CDR2 as SYDVKM. Trimming cost V 2 bases and J 0 bases, with 11 bases left between them. In DNA form, the CDR3 reads TGTGCCAGCAGTTTAGTCGCAGATTACTCTGGGGCCAACGTCCTGACTTTC. It translates to CASSLVADYSGANVLTF.

This clonotype was found many times. The chain links TRBV6-6 to TRBJ2-7; 16 nucleotides align to TRBD2. The CDR3 extends over 18 amino acids. CDR1 MNHNY and CDR2 SVGAGI come from the germline V gene (reference sequence). The J segment lost 3 bases and the V segment lost 0 bases, leaving 5 bases of the junction unmatched. The CDR3 here is CASSYSGTSGRAFYEQYF. The CDR3 region has the DNA TGTGCCAGCAGTTACTCCGGGACTAGCGGGAGGGCCTTCTACGAGCAGTACTTC.

This clonotype showed up many times. The V call is TRBV12-3 or TRBV12-4, the J call TRBJ2-7; 12 bases align to TRBD2. The CDR3 runs 15 residues. V dropped 5 bases and J dropped 2; count of bases not matched to a gene: 4. The CDR3: CASSPSGRGAYEQYF. DNA of the CDR3: TGTGCCAGCAGTCCTAGCGGGAGGGGGGCCTACGAGCAGTACTTC.

Ten or more counts support this clonotype. The rearrangement uses TRBV6-1 and TRBJ1-2; D unresolved. CDR1 is MNHNS and CDR2 is SASEGT in the germline V gene. This CDR3 contains 9 residues. Trimming took 11 bases from V and 7 from J, leaving 8 bases between them. In nucleotides, the CDR3 is TGTGCCCATGGGGTTGGCTACACCTTC. This translates into CAHGVGYTF.

This clonotype was found many times. The chain recombines TRBV27 with TRBJ2-7; 10 bases map to TRBD1. The J segment lost 7 bases and the V segment lost 5 bases, leaving 8 bases of the junction unmatched. Germline CDR1 and CDR2: MNHEY and SMNVEV (reference sequence). CDR3 length: 14 residues. Here the CDR3 DNA reads TGTGCCAGCAGTCCCCTGGGACAGGGGAGGGAGCAGTACTTC. Amino acids: CASSPLGQGREQYF.

This clonotype came up a few times. The chain joins TRBV28 to TRBJ1-4, with D tentatively TRBD1 (5 bases). The CDR3 length is 19 residues. Trimming left V 3 bases short and J 6 bases short, with 26 bases between. Germline V CDR1 and CDR2: MDHEN, SYDVKM. CDR3 nucleotides: TGTGCCAGCAGTTTCAGAACCGGGACGGACGAGCTCCAACATGAAAAACTGTTTTTT. Its translation: CASSFRTGTDELQHEKLFF.

The chain employs TRBV4-2 and TRBJ2-5; no clear D. Germline V CDR1 and CDR2: LGHNA, YNFKEQ. The CDR3 spans 11 residues. Trimming left V 3 bases short and J 7 bases short, with 6 bases between. CDR3 residues: CASSQSGTQYF. The CDR3, as DNA: TGTGCCAGCAGCCAGTCCGGGACCCAGTACTTC.

This rearrangement joins TRBV29-1 to TRBJ1-5; D call uncertain. Germline V gene sequence: CDR1 SQVTM, CDR2 ANQGSEA. There are 14 residues in the CDR3. Trimming pared 0 bases from V and 5 bases from J, leaving 11 bases between. CDR3 DNA sequence: TGCAGCGTTGAAGAAGGACCTTCAGATCAGCCCCAGCATTTT. This encodes CSVEEGPSDQPQHF.

This chain links TRBV29-1 with TRBJ2-7; D may be TRBD2 (6 bases). CDR3 length: 14 amino acids. CDR1 is SQVTM, CDR2 ANQGSEA, per germline. V lost 7 bases to trimming and J lost 4 bases, with 20 bases between them. CDR3 region: CSAQGLAQFYEQYF. As DNA, the CDR3 is TGCAGCGCCCAAGGCCTAGCGCAATTTTACGAGCAGTACTTC.

This clonotype was seen repeatedly, ten times or more. The chain carries TRBV9 and TRBJ1-4; 9 nucleotides agree with TRBD1. The ends lost 0 bases at V and 7 bases at J; junction bases unmatched: 4. Per germline, CDR1 SGDLS and CDR2 YYNGEE. This CDR3 spans 15 amino acids. Here the CDR3 DNA reads TGTGCCAGCAGCGTAGAGACAGGGGGGTCTGAAAAACTGTTTTTT. As protein: CASSVETGGSEKLFF. The variable domain in full, completed from reference TRBV9 and TRBJ1-4, reads DSGVTQTPKHLITATGQRVTLRCSPRSGDLSVYWYQQSLDQGLQFLIQYYNGEERAKGNILERFSAQQFPDLHSELNLSSLELGDSALYFCASSVETGGSEKLFFGSGTQLSVL.

V is TRBV19 and J is TRBJ2-7; D not certain. Germline V gene data show CDR1 as LNHDA and CDR2 as SQIVND (reference sequence). V lost 3 bases and J 0 bases, leaving 9 bases between the germline ends. The CDR3 totals 14 residues. CDR3 sequence: CASSMGFSSYEQYF. CDR3 nucleotide sequence: TGTGCCAGTAGTATGGGGTTCAGCTCCTACGAGCAGTACTTC.

This clonotype was seen many times. This chain uses TRBV6-2 or TRBV6-3 with TRBJ2-1; D is perhaps TRBD1 or TRBD2 (7 bases each). The germline V gene encodes CDR1 MNHEY and CDR2 SVGEGT. The V end was cut by 4 bases, the J end by 2 bases, with 15 bases between. This CDR3 is built from 16 residues. The CDR3 sequence is CASSFNRGLTYNEQFF. CDR3 nucleotides: TGTGCCAGCAGTTTTAACAGGGGACTAACCTACAATGAGCAGTTCTTC.

This chain uses TRBV28 with TRBJ2-1, with TRBD2 matching over 9 bases. J gave up 3 bases and V 3 bases, and 12 bases lay outside the gene matches. Germline values: CDR1 MDHEN, CDR2 SYDVKM. The CDR3 covers 18 residues. In nucleotides, the CDR3 is TGTGCCAGCAGTTTTATAGGGAGTAGCGGGAGTCGCTACAATGAGCAGTTCTTC. It is translated as CASSFIGSSGSRYNEQFF.

This clonotype was picked up a small number of times. The gene calls are TRBV29-1 and TRBJ2-7; D remains ambiguous. The CDR3 spans 11 residues. Germline V gene lookup returns CDR1 SQVTM and CDR2 ANQGSEA. Trimming left V 5 bases short and J 3 bases short, with 8 bases between. The CDR3 bases are TGCAGCGTTTCCGAGAACTACGAGCAGTACTTC. The encoded protein is CSVSENYEQYF.

This clonotype occurred many times. The chain joins TRBV20-1 to TRBJ2-1; D call uncertain. The CDR3 extends over 11 amino acids. Germline CDR1 reads DFQATT; CDR2 reads SNEGSKA (reference sequence). The V and J ends lost 5 bases and 2 bases respectively, with 4 bases between them. The CDR3 spells CSAGTYNEQFF. CDR3 coding DNA: TGCAGTGCTGGAACCTACAATGAGCAGTTCTTC.

The chain is built from TRBV7-9 and TRBJ1-3, with 9 nucleotides matching TRBD1. This CDR3 comprises 19 residues. V lost 4 bases and J lost 1; bases outside the gene matches: 14. Germline CDR1 reads SEHNR; CDR2 reads FQNEAQ (reference sequence). The CDR3 DNA reads TGTGCCAGCAGCTCTACCGGGACAGGGAACCTATATTCTGGAAACACCATATATTTT. It specifies CASSSTGTGNLYSGNTIYF. The full variable domain, rest sourced from reference TRBV7-9 and TRBJ1-3, is DTGVSQNPRHKITKRGQNVTFRCDPISEHNRLYWYRQTLGQGPEFLTYFQNEAQLEKSRLLSDRFSAERPKGSFSTLEIQRTEQGDSAMYLCASSSTGTGNLYSGNTIYFGEGSWLTVV.

The J gene is TRBJ1-2, the V gene TRBV25-1; weak D call: TRBD1 (5 bases). Germline loops: CDR1 MGHDK, CDR2 SYGVNS. The CDR3 consists of 14 residues. V lost 4 bases, J lost 6 bases, and 15 bases lay in between. This CDR3 reads CASSGGAQVDGYTF. CDR3 DNA: TGTGCCAGCAGTGGAGGGGCACAGGTTGATGGCTACACCTTC.

The V and J genes are TRBV4-1 and TRBJ2-7, with 7 bases matching TRBD2. V was clipped by 5 bases and J by 0 bases; unmatched bases: 13. Germline V gene lookup returns CDR1 MGHRA and CDR2 YSYEKL. The CDR3 is 17 residues long. The CDR3: CASSARGLGRNSYEQYF. The CDR3 coding sequence is TGCGCCAGCAGCGCTCGAGGACTAGGCCGAAACTCCTACGAGCAGTACTTC.

The chain couples TRBV7-9 to TRBJ2-2; tentative D call: TRBD2 (5 bases). The CDR3 sequence is 15 residues long. Trimming left V 6 bases short and J 9 bases short, with 20 bases between. The germline V gene has CDR1 SEHNR and CDR2 FQNEAQ (reference sequence). The CDR3 bases are TGTGCCAGCAGTTATCAGGAGGCCGGGCACCGGGAGCTGTTTTTT. Residues: CASSYQEAGHRELFF.

The rearrangement links TRBV10-3 to TRBJ2-1; the match to TRBD2 covers 7 bases. CDR1 and CDR2 (germline): ENHRY, SYGVKD. The CDR3 totals 13 residues. V lost 8 bases, J lost 10 bases, and 11 bases stayed unmatched. The CDR3 sequence is CAIGLRDYGEQFF. The CDR3 nucleotides read TGTGCCATCGGCCTAAGGGACTACGGGGAGCAGTTCTTC.

This chain links TRBV6-1 with TRBJ2-7; D is perhaps TRBD1 or TRBD2 (5 bases each). There are 13 residues in the CDR3. Per germline, CDR1 MNHNS and CDR2 SASEGT. V was cut by 5 bases and J by 7 bases, with 15 bases left in between. Here the CDR3 reads CASSYTGQNEQYF. The CDR3 nucleotides are TGTGCCAGCAGTTATACGGGGCAGAATGAGCAGTACTTC.